This T cell receptor (beta chain) originates from a study of human T cells and chemical hapten exposure (dated by TCRdb to the early 2020s). Describing the broader study: For sensitization, 2% DPC in acetone was applied to an approximately 2 cm by approximately 2 cm area of upper inner arm skin. Patients additionally received weekly therapeutic DPC doses to the scalp throughout the roughly 24-week study period. Patch testing was performed on the upper back with Finn chambers containing 0.01% DPC, and the patch tests were scored after 6 days according to International Contact Dermatitis Research Group standards. Most of the patients in the cohort were female, and the cohort covered alopecia areata with under or over 50% scalp involvement, alopecia totalis and alopecia universalis. Libraries were pooled for sequencing, and per-sample TCR yields varied mainly because of small differences in library volumes within the pool. In alopecia patients, the study followed how the peripheral blood TCR repertoire changed in vivo over primary and secondary sensitization to diphenylcyclopropenone (DPC), a hapten. Blood was sampled from patients pre-sensitization (week 0) and at 2, 6 and about 24 weeks after DPC sensitization. Approximately 28 alopecia patients gave blood for TCR sequencing at one to four time points (pre-sensitization, 2, 6 and 24 weeks).

Results and caveats for the whole study, not just this receptor: All patients had alopecia, a presumed autoimmune disease, so their immune response might differ from that of healthy individuals. Compared with pre-sensitization or healthy control sets, expanded TCRs formed significantly more large CDR3 similarity clusters, which is consistent with antigen-driven responses. DPC sensitization did not change the number of TCRs with a frequency above 1 in 1000, and there was no evidence of changes in global repertoire structure. Repeated subsampling changed both the strength of the expansion versus patch-test correlation and the threshold at which the correlation became significant. Patch test score was positively correlated with the number of PT1 expanded TCRs, with significance at thresholds 8, 16 and 32 but not at 4.

The sample's time point, from its label and the paper: pre-sensitization, week 0. Interpreted using the paper, the treatment or condition label stands for: therapeutic diphenylcyclopropenone sensitization with weekly scalp DPC. Blood at each patch-test visit was drawn before the patch test was applied. Patients were considered eligible if aged 18 to 70, diagnosed with alopecia and deemed suitable for DPC therapy, and patients were excluded if pregnant. Total RNA was extracted from unfractionated whole blood that had been collected in Tempus Blood RNA tubes. On this clonotype itself: The specificity of this receptor is unknown. No clone much larger than this one lies a single base away; base qualities are absent.

Reading the germline V gene gives CDR1 KGHDR and CDR2 SFDVKD. V and J lose 4 bases and 0 bases, and a span of 15 bases separates them. The CDR3 numbers 17 residues from cysteine through phenylalanine. The read is trimmed to its CDR3 DNA, 51 bases read in frame from base 1. The library was built by means of RACE. Data came from a NextSeq 500. During library preparation, unique molecular identifiers were attached to individual cDNA molecules so that TCRs could be counted quantitatively and reproducibly. Both TCR alpha and TCR beta chains were sequenced from each blood RNA sample. The study's processing was this. The median number of TCRs per sample was approximately 96,000, ranging from 23,224 to 690,600. The Decombinator software suite was used to annotate the V, J and CDR3 of the TCR reads. Every sample was subsampled to the same number of TCRs (28,000) for the PS versus PT1 abundance plots. TCRs were defined as expanded if absent before sensitization and observed at least eight times at the 2-week time point. The public reads were run again by TCRdb, first through fastp at Q25 and then through MiXCR, and only productive beta chains were kept. Here each entry gathers all rows of one CDR3 protein and keeps the most common genes and DNA. These V and J calls rely on TCRdb rather than the paper's analysis. The sample includes about 59,000 distinct CDR3 sequences, with around 11% observed a single time. Around 3.9% of the sample comes from the top ten.

This specimen was whole blood, taken in connection with sensitization to the hapten diphenylcyclopropenone (DPC). This receptor was identified in a middle-aged woman with alopecia areata. Some clones in this sample may be carry-over from other donors' samples. The chain is encoded by TRBV24-1 joined to TRBJ2-1, and the D gene may be TRBD2, 5 bases matching. CDR3 sequence: CATSDNRRTSSYNEQFF. The DNA sequence is TGTGCCACCAGTGACAATCGGAGGACCAGCTCCTACAATGAGCAGTTCTTC.